The rows below give T cell receptor beta chains drawn from one sample of a study of blood T cells in healthy people across ages. Each CDR3 protein is one row after TCRdb ran MiXCR on the 5' RACE reads. The data contain about 1.4 million distinct CDR3 sequences, approximately 59% of them singletons. The sequenced material came from blood. These receptors were taken from a man aged 18 to 29 in good health. Both conserved end residues are part of each CDR3. The D gene is left open where the match is weak. Size is stated for part of the rows, as once, few or many counts, or as a class when the clone is expanded.

j_gene: TRBJ1-1
abundance: .
d_gene: .
v_gene: TRBV12-3/TRBV12-4
CDR3nt: TGTGCCAGCAGTTTAGAGAAGGTGTCGGTGGGGAGTAGGGATGAAGCTTTCTTT
CDR3aa: CASSLEKVSVGSRDEAFF

j_gene: TRBJ1-1
abundance: .
d_gene: .
v_gene: TRBV15
CDR3nt: TGTGCCACCAGCAGAGTATCCGGAGGGACGGAAGCTTTCTTT
CDR3aa: CATSRVSGGTEAFF

j_gene: TRBJ2-1
abundance: few
d_gene: TRBD2
v_gene: TRBV2
CDR3nt: TGTGCCAGCCGCGGGGGGCTTTCTATCAATGAGCAGTTCTTC
CDR3aa: CASRGGLSINEQFF

j_gene: TRBJ2-1
abundance: .
d_gene: TRBD1
v_gene: TRBV20-1
CDR3nt: TGCAGTGCTGATAGGACAGGGAATGAGCAGTTCTTC
CDR3aa: CSADRTGNEQFF

j_gene: TRBJ2-1
abundance: few
d_gene: TRBD2
v_gene: TRBV6-6
CDR3nt: TGTGCCAGCAGTTATCTGGCTAGCGGGAGTAGAAATGAGCAGTTCTTC
CDR3aa: CASSYLASGSRNEQFF

j_gene: TRBJ1-5
abundance: .
d_gene: .
v_gene: TRBV28
CDR3nt: TGTGCCAGCCACACTCGGGGCTATAGCAATCAGCCCCAGCATTTT
CDR3aa: CASHTRGYSNQPQHF

j_gene: TRBJ2-2
abundance: few
d_gene: .
v_gene: TRBV5-1
CDR3nt: TGCGCCAGCAGCTTGGGTGGACAGAACACCGGGGAGCTGTTTTTT
CDR3aa: CASSLGGQNTGELFF

j_gene: TRBJ1-6
abundance: .
d_gene: TRBD1
v_gene: TRBV28
CDR3nt: TGTGCCAGCAGTTTATATGGAGACAGGGATAATTCACCCCTCCACTTT
CDR3aa: CASSLYGDRDNSPLHF

j_gene: TRBJ2-7
abundance: .
d_gene: .
v_gene: TRBV4-1
CDR3nt: TGCGCCAGCAGCCAACGTATGCTTGGGGAGCGGGTCTCCTACGAGCAGTACTTC
CDR3aa: CASSQRMLGERVSYEQYF

j_gene: TRBJ2-5
abundance: few
d_gene: .
v_gene: TRBV5-1
CDR3nt: TGCGCCAGCAGCTTTGGGTCAGGGCCAGCCCTCCAAGAGACCCAGTACTTC
CDR3aa: CASSFGSGPALQETQYF

j_gene: TRBJ2-2
abundance: .
d_gene: .
v_gene: TRBV6-4
CDR3nt: TGTGCCAGCAGTGACTCCCAACAGGGGGGGTTCAACACCGGGGAGCTGTTTTTT
CDR3aa: CASSDSQQGGFNTGELFF

j_gene: TRBJ2-7
abundance: .
d_gene: .
v_gene: TRBV4-1
CDR3nt: TGCGCCAGCAGCCAAGCGCGACCTTACGAGCAGTACTTC
CDR3aa: CASSQARPYEQYF

j_gene: TRBJ2-3
abundance: .
d_gene: TRBD1
v_gene: TRBV11-2
CDR3nt: TGTGCCAGCAGCCCGGGACAGGGGCGCACAGATTCGCAGTATTTT
CDR3aa: CASSPGQGRTDSQYF

j_gene: TRBJ1-6
abundance: .
d_gene: .
v_gene: TRBV12-3/TRBV12-4
CDR3nt: TGTGCCAGCAGCCGGGCCCAGAATTCACCCCTCCACTTT
CDR3aa: CASSRAQNSPLHF

j_gene: TRBJ1-5
abundance: .
d_gene: .
v_gene: TRBV6-5
CDR3nt: TGTGCCAGCAAAGAACAGGGACGCAATCAGCCCCAGCATTTT
CDR3aa: CASKEQGRNQPQHF

j_gene: TRBJ2-3
abundance: .
d_gene: TRBD2
v_gene: TRBV20-1
CDR3nt: TGCAGTGCTCGGGAGGTGCTAGATACGCAGTATTTT
CDR3aa: CSAREVLDTQYF

j_gene: TRBJ2-7
abundance: .
d_gene: .
v_gene: TRBV20-1
CDR3nt: TGCAGTGCTAGACGGACCGCCATGAGCGAGCAGTACTTC
CDR3aa: CSARRTAMSEQYF

j_gene: TRBJ2-7
abundance: .
d_gene: TRBD1
v_gene: TRBV4-1
CDR3nt: TGCGCCAGCAGCCAAGGGGACAGCCACGAGCAGTACTTC
CDR3aa: CASSQGDSHEQYF

j_gene: TRBJ1-5
abundance: few
d_gene: TRBD1
v_gene: TRBV12-3/TRBV12-4
CDR3nt: TGTGCCAGCAGTTTTCTATCCCGAGGACAGGGCGGTCAGCCCCAGCATTTT
CDR3aa: CASSFLSRGQGGQPQHF

j_gene: TRBJ2-5
abundance: many
d_gene: .
v_gene: TRBV29-1
CDR3nt: TGCAGCGTTGTCCAGGGGACCAAAGAGACCCAGTACTTC
CDR3aa: CSVVQGTKETQYF

j_gene: TRBJ2-7
abundance: .
d_gene: .
v_gene: TRBV20-1
CDR3nt: TGCAGTGCTGTGCTTCGGCGGGGACTCGAGGAGCAGTACTTC
CDR3aa: CSAVLRRGLEEQYF

j_gene: TRBJ2-1
abundance: .
d_gene: TRBD2
v_gene: TRBV7-2
CDR3nt: TGTGCCAGCAGCCCATCCTCTCGGACTAGCGGGGACAATGAGCAGTTCTTC
CDR3aa: CASSPSSRTSGDNEQFF

j_gene: TRBJ2-5
abundance: .
d_gene: .
v_gene: TRBV15
CDR3nt: TGTGCCACCAGCAGAGCGACAGTTCAAGATCTAGAGACCCAGTACTTC
CDR3aa: CATSRATVQDLETQYF

j_gene: TRBJ1-2
abundance: .
d_gene: TRBD1
v_gene: TRBV4-3
CDR3nt: TGCGCCAGCAGCCAAGATAGGACAGGGACGTACTATGGCTACACCTTC
CDR3aa: CASSQDRTGTYYGYTF

j_gene: TRBJ2-5
abundance: once
d_gene: .
v_gene: TRBV12-3/TRBV12-4
CDR3nt: TGTGCCAGCAGTTTGGACCCCGAGGAGACCCAGTACTTC
CDR3aa: CASSLDPEETQYF

j_gene: TRBJ1-6
abundance: .
d_gene: .
v_gene: TRBV12-3/TRBV12-4
CDR3nt: TGTGCCAGCAGTTTTTGGCCGGGAAATTGGGGACCCCTCCACTTT
CDR3aa: CASSFWPGNWGPLHF

j_gene: TRBJ2-7
abundance: few
d_gene: .
v_gene: TRBV20-1
CDR3nt: TGCAGTGCTAGAGATGAGGAGACCCGGGCCATCGAGCAGTACTTC
CDR3aa: CSARDEETRAIEQYF

j_gene: TRBJ2-7
abundance: .
d_gene: .
v_gene: TRBV7-2
CDR3nt: TGTGCCAGCAGCCTCAGCCGGGACGCCTACTACGAGCAGTACTTC
CDR3aa: CASSLSRDAYYEQYF

j_gene: TRBJ2-7
abundance: once
d_gene: .
v_gene: TRBV6-5
CDR3nt: TGTGCCAGCAGTTATAGACAGTACGACGGCGAGCAGTACTTC
CDR3aa: CASSYRQYDGEQYF

j_gene: TRBJ2-7
abundance: .
d_gene: TRBD1
v_gene: TRBV14
CDR3nt: TGTGCCAGCAGCCAAGAAGGGGATCTGTTCCGGACAGGTAGCATTCACGAGCAGTACTTC
CDR3aa: CASSQEGDLFRTGSIHEQYF

j_gene: TRBJ2-6
abundance: .
d_gene: .
v_gene: TRBV20-1
CDR3nt: TGCAGTGCTAGGACTAGTCAAGCTGGGGCCAACGTCCTGACTTTC
CDR3aa: CSARTSQAGANVLTF

j_gene: TRBJ1-4
abundance: .
d_gene: .
v_gene: TRBV5-5
CDR3nt: TGTGCCAGCAGCTACGACCCGGCGGAGAGGGAAAAACTGTTTTTT
CDR3aa: CASSYDPAEREKLFF

j_gene: TRBJ2-1
abundance: .
d_gene: TRBD1
v_gene: TRBV4-3
CDR3nt: TGCGCCAGCAGCCAAGACTCAGCGGGACAGGGCAATGAGCAGTTCTTC
CDR3aa: CASSQDSAGQGNEQFF

j_gene: TRBJ2-3
abundance: .
d_gene: .
v_gene: TRBV5-6
CDR3nt: TGTGCCAGCAGCCTGACGGTGCGGTCCGCAGATACGCAGTATTTT
CDR3aa: CASSLTVRSADTQYF

j_gene: TRBJ2-1
abundance: .
d_gene: .
v_gene: TRBV27
CDR3nt: TGTGCCAGCAGTTTAATCCGGAGCTCCTACAATGAGCAGTTCTTC
CDR3aa: CASSLIRSSYNEQFF

j_gene: TRBJ2-1
abundance: .
d_gene: .
v_gene: TRBV3-1
CDR3nt: TGTGCCAGCAGCCAAGAGGACCTCGTAGACAATGAGCAGTTCTTC
CDR3aa: CASSQEDLVDNEQFF

j_gene: TRBJ2-1
abundance: once
d_gene: TRBD2
v_gene: TRBV7-8
CDR3nt: TGTGCCAGCAGCCCGAGCGGGACCTACTACAATGAGCAGTTCTTC
CDR3aa: CASSPSGTYYNEQFF

j_gene: TRBJ1-1
abundance: .
d_gene: .
v_gene: TRBV29-1
CDR3nt: TGCAGCGTTGACACAAGGGGGAACACTGAAGCTTTCTTT
CDR3aa: CSVDTRGNTEAFF

j_gene: TRBJ1-2
abundance: .
d_gene: TRBD1
v_gene: TRBV6-5
CDR3nt: TGTGCCGGCAGTCGACAGGGGGGGAACTATGGCTACACCTTC
CDR3aa: CAGSRQGGNYGYTF

j_gene: TRBJ2-5
abundance: .
d_gene: .
v_gene: TRBV4-1
CDR3nt: TGCGCCAGCAGCCAAGTCAATAGCCTTCAAGAGACCCAGTACTTC
CDR3aa: CASSQVNSLQETQYF

j_gene: TRBJ1-2
abundance: .
d_gene: .
v_gene: TRBV6-1
CDR3nt: TGTGCCAGCAGTCTAACAGAGTCCGTCTATGGCTACACCTTC
CDR3aa: CASSLTESVYGYTF

j_gene: TRBJ1-5
abundance: .
d_gene: .
v_gene: TRBV6-1
CDR3nt: TGTGCCAGCAGAGGTTTTCAGGGGAATCAGCCCCAGCATTTT
CDR3aa: CASRGFQGNQPQHF

j_gene: TRBJ1-6
abundance: .
d_gene: .
v_gene: TRBV7-9
CDR3nt: TGTGCCAGCAGCTTTAGTCCTGAGAATTCACCCCTCCACTTT
CDR3aa: CASSFSPENSPLHF

j_gene: TRBJ2-3
abundance: .
d_gene: TRBD2
v_gene: TRBV5-1
CDR3nt: TGCGTCAGCGGACTAGCGGGGGAGAATACGCAGTATTTT
CDR3aa: CVSGLAGENTQYF

j_gene: TRBJ1-2
abundance: .
d_gene: .
v_gene: TRBV6-6
CDR3nt: TGTGCCAGCAGTTACTTCCCAGCTAACTATGGCTACACCTTC
CDR3aa: CASSYFPANYGYTF

j_gene: TRBJ2-7
abundance: few
d_gene: .
v_gene: TRBV7-9
CDR3nt: TGTGCCAGCAGCTCGGGACTGGGAGGCGACGAGCAGTACTTC
CDR3aa: CASSSGLGGDEQYF

j_gene: TRBJ2-7
abundance: few
d_gene: TRBD1
v_gene: TRBV29-1
CDR3nt: TGCAGCGTCCCCCGGGACAGTTCAGCCTACGAGCAGTACTTC
CDR3aa: CSVPRDSSAYEQYF

j_gene: TRBJ2-1
abundance: .
d_gene: TRBD1
v_gene: TRBV4-2
CDR3nt: TGTGCCAGCAGCCAAGAAAGGGGGACAGGGACGTACAATGAGCAGTTCTTC
CDR3aa: CASSQERGTGTYNEQFF

j_gene: TRBJ2-3
abundance: .
d_gene: TRBD2
v_gene: TRBV12-3/TRBV12-4
CDR3nt: TGTGCCAGCAACCTACGAGCGGGGCGTGATACGCAGTATTTT
CDR3aa: CASNLRAGRDTQYF

j_gene: TRBJ2-1
abundance: few
d_gene: .
v_gene: TRBV29-1
CDR3nt: TGCAGCTTCTACCGGAGGGGCTCCTACAATGAGCAGTTCTTC
CDR3aa: CSFYRRGSYNEQFF

j_gene: TRBJ1-5
abundance: .
d_gene: .
v_gene: TRBV7-9
CDR3nt: TGTGCCAGCAGCTTAGATCGGGGTGATAGCAATCAGCCCCAGCATTTT
CDR3aa: CASSLDRGDSNQPQHF

j_gene: TRBJ1-5
abundance: .
d_gene: .
v_gene: TRBV6-1
CDR3nt: TGTGCCAGCAGGGGCATTACGACAGCAAATCAGCCCCAGCATTTT
CDR3aa: CASRGITTANQPQHF

j_gene: TRBJ2-7
abundance: .
d_gene: .
v_gene: TRBV7-6
CDR3nt: TGTGCCAGCAGCCTATCCGGGACGGAGGTCGAGCAGTACTTC
CDR3aa: CASSLSGTEVEQYF